The 18 T cell receptor beta chains reported below all come from one sample, sequenced in a study of ipilimumab plus nivolumab after autologous stem cell transplantation. TCRdb keeps only in-frame clones here, not all; method: immunoSEQ multiplex PCR. This table has some 45,000 clones, roughly 90% appearing once. The material sequenced was PBMCs, taken in a trial of ipilimumab plus nivolumab as post-transplant consolidation. The source of these receptors is a male donor with multiple myeloma.

The gene calls are TRBV6-5 and TRBJ2-2; perhaps TRBD1 as D (8 bases). The CDR3 has 14 residues. The ends were cut back, 6 bases at V and 6 bases at J, with 14 bases in the middle. Germline CDR1 and CDR2: MNHEY and SVGAGI. As DNA, the CDR3 is TGTGCCAGCAGCCTACAGGGGGGGGCCGGGGAGCTGTTTTTT. Protein sequence: CASSLQGGAGELFF.

This chain joins TRBV2 and TRBJ2-5; 10 positions agree with TRBD1. The junction had 8 bases not matched to a gene; V was cut back by 6 bases and J by 4 bases. CDR3 length equals 15 residues. CDR1 is SNHLY and CDR2 is FYNNEI in the germline V gene. CDR3 sequence reads: CASSTDRGRRETQYF. DNA of the CDR3: TGTGCCAGCAGCACCGACAGGGGGCGCCGAGAGACCCAGTACTTC. The variable domain in full, completed from reference TRBV2 and TRBJ2-5, reads EPEVTQTPSHQVTQMGQEVILRCVPISNHLYFYWYRQILGQKVEFLVSFYNNEISEKSEIFDDQFSVERPDGSNFTLKIRSTKLEDSAMYFCASSTDRGRRETQYFGPGTRLLVL.

The chain couples TRBV19 to TRBJ1-5; D remains unclear. Germline loops: CDR1 LNHDA, CDR2 SQIVND (reference sequence). V was clipped by 0 bases and J by 3 bases, with 9 bases between them. The CDR3 consists of 15 residues. CDR3 nucleotides: TGTGCCAGTAGTATAGAGAGACGGGTCAATCAGCCCCAGCATTTT. This gives the protein CASSIERRVNQPQHF.

This chain joins TRBV14 and TRBJ1-5; unclear D gene. The V end lost 5 bases, the J end lost 6 bases, and 11 bases lay between the germline ends. Germline V gene data show CDR1 as SGHDN and CDR2 as FVKESK. The CDR3 has 13 amino acids. The CDR3 protein is CASSKVLGQPQHF. The CDR3 nucleotides read TGTGCCAGCAGCAAGGTACTCGGTCAGCCCCAGCATTTT.

Note on this clone: An end of the junction differs from the germline gene, which may be a read error. The chain has TRBV7-7 and TRBJ2-7, with TRBD2 matching 7 bases. Germline V lookup: CDR1 SSHAT, CDR2 FNYEAQ (reference sequence). The CDR3 runs 18 residues. The DNA for the CDR3 is TGTGCTAGCAGCTTAGTAGCCTATAGCGGGCCGACTACCTACGAGCAGTACTTC. It specifies CASSLVAYSGPTTYEQYF. The entire variable domain, with the rest obtained from reference TRBV7-7 and TRBJ2-7, is as follows: GAGVSQSPRYKVTKRGQDVTLRCDPISSHATLYWYQQALGQGPEFLTYFNYEAQPDKSGLPSDRFSAERPEGSISTLTIQRTEQRDSAMYRCASSLVAYSGPTTYEQYFGPGTRLTVT.

The chain uses TRBV7-8 and TRBJ1-2, with TRBD1 matching over 12 bases. The CDR3 spans 19 residues. Germline V gene data show CDR1 as SGHVS and CDR2 as FQNEAQ. Germline trimming cut 1 base from V and 3 bases from J; bases unmatched to any gene: 12. For the CDR3, the DNA is TGTGCCAGCAGCTTAGGGGTTCTTCGTGGGACAGGGGGCCACTATGGCTACACCTTC. Protein: CASSLGVLRGTGGHYGYTF.

CDR3 in DNA: TGTGCCAGCAGTCCATCTCTCCTAGTCCCCCAGTACTTC. Encoded protein: CASSPSLLVPQYF. The chain is built from TRBV28 and TRBJ2-5, with unresolved D. The CDR3 length is 13 residues. V gave up 5 bases and J gave up 9 bases, with 16 bases separating them. The V gene's germline CDR1 is MDHEN and CDR2 SYDVKM.

As for this clone: One end of the junction fails to match germline, which may point to a read error. The CDR3 here is CASSLDVTKILF. The DNA for the CDR3 is TGTGCCAGCAGCTTAGATGTAACTAAAATTCTCTTC. This chain joins TRBV7-9 and TRBJ2-7; D not certain. The CDR3 loop spans 12 amino acids. Germline assignment: CDR1 SEHNR and CDR2 FQNEAQ (reference sequence).

This clone was detected once. Here the CDR3 reads CASPTGQGAEEQYF. In nucleotides, the CDR3 is TGTGCCAGCCCAACAGGACAGGGGGCGGAAGAGCAGTACTTC. The gene calls are TRBV19 and TRBJ2-7; TRBD1 matches 11 bases. The V gene end was trimmed by 9 bases and the J gene end by 7 bases; junction bases not matched to a gene: 11. The CDR3 has 14 amino acids. Germline CDR1 LNHDA, CDR2 SQIVND (reference sequence).

The chain carries TRBV28 and TRBJ2-2; D may be TRBD1 (6 bases). Deletions cut 10 bases from V and 4 bases from J, with 13 bases between. The germline gives CDR1 MDHEN, CDR2 SYDVKM. The CDR3 spans 13 residues. The CDR3 is CATQGRGTGELFF. CDR3 DNA: TGTGCCACTCAGGGGAGAGGCACCGGGGAGCTGTTTTTT.

This chain joins TRBV6-6 and TRBJ1-4, with 8 bases identical to TRBD1. Trimming at V came to 5 bases and at J to 5 bases, leaving 10 bases not matched to a gene. Germline assignment: CDR1 MNHNY and CDR2 SVGAGI (reference sequence). This CDR3 spans 16 amino acids. The CDR3 sequence: CASSPGQGKVNEKLFF. The DNA for the CDR3 is TGTGCCAGCAGTCCCGGACAGGGAAAAGTCAATGAAAAACTGTTTTTT.

CDR3 loop: CASSSYYTGELFF. The CDR3 DNA reads TGTGCCAGCAGCTCCTATTACACCGGGGAGCTGTTTTTT. J is TRBJ2-2 and V is TRBV7-3; D remains unclear. Germline CDR1 and CDR2: SGHTA and FQGTGA. The CDR3 contains 13 residues. V gave up 4 bases and J gave up 3 bases, with 6 bases separating them.

This chain connects TRBV5-1 to TRBJ2-2, with TRBD2 matching 15 bases. J lost 1 base, V lost 4 bases, and 5 bases had no gene match. The CDR3 loop spans 18 amino acids. Germline CDR1 reads SGHRS; CDR2 reads YFSETQ. The CDR3 loop is CASSPGLAGGRNTGELFF. CDR3 coding DNA: TGCGCCAGCAGCCCGGGACTAGCGGGGGGCCGGAACACCGGGGAGCTGTTTTTT.

The chain employs TRBV28 and TRBJ1-3, with 8 bases identical to TRBD1. V lost 5 bases to trimming and J lost 4 bases; unmatched junction nucleotides: 10. This CDR3 contains 16 residues. Germline CDR1 MDHEN, CDR2 SYDVKM. The chain's CDR3 is CASSPILRDRGNTIYF. DNA for the CDR3: TGTGCCAGCAGTCCCATCCTCCGGGACAGGGGAAACACCATATATTTT.

This clone was detected once. J is TRBJ1-1 and V is TRBV6-1, with D uncertain. CDR3 length equals 13 residues. Germline V gives CDR1 MNHNS, CDR2 SASEGT. Trimming cost V 5 bases and J 3 bases, with 10 bases left between them. As DNA, the CDR3 is TGTGCCAGCAGTAACTTAGTGGACACTGAAGCTTTCTTT. It encodes CASSNLVDTEAFF.

The chain has TRBV5-4 and TRBJ2-1; tentative D call: TRBD1 (6 bases). Between the trimmed V and J ends, which lost 6 bases and 7 bases, there was a span of 8 bases. Germline CDR1 is SGHNT and CDR2 is YYREEE (reference sequence). The CDR3 is 11 residues long. CDR3 residues: CASTTGNEQFF. The CDR3 nucleotides read TGTGCCAGCACCACAGGGAATGAGCAGTTCTTC.

The CDR3 here is CASTPYAPLGRGRRMNTEAFF. In nucleotides, the CDR3 is TGTGCCAGCACTCCCTATGCCCCCCTGGGCAGGGGACGTCGGATGAACACTGAAGCTTTCTTT. This chain links TRBV27 with TRBJ1-1; D possibly corresponds to TRBD1 (6 bases). Germline lookup yields CDR1 MNHEY and CDR2 SMNVEV (reference sequence). Trimming took 7 bases from V and 0 from J, leaving 33 bases between them. CDR3 size: 21 residues.

The rearrangement links TRBV2 to TRBJ1-5; D is perhaps TRBD1 (6 bases). This CDR3 has 13 residues. V was trimmed by 4 bases and J by 4 bases, leaving 8 bases between them. Germline CDR1 reads SNHLY; CDR2 reads FYNNEI. CDR3 nucleotides: TGTGCCAGCAGTGGACAGGAAAATCAGCCCCAGCATTTT. It codes for CASSGQENQPQHF.